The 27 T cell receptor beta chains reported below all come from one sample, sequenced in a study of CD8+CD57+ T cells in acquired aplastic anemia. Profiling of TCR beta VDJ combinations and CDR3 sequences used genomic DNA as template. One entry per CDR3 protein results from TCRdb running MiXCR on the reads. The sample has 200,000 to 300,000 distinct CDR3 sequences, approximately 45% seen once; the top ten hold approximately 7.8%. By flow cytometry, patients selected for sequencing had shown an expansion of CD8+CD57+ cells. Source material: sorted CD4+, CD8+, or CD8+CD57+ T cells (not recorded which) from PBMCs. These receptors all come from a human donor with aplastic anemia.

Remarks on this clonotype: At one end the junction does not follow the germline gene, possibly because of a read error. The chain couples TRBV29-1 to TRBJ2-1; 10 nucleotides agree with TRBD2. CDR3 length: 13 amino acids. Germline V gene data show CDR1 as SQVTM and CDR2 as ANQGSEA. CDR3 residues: CSVSGGAYNERSF. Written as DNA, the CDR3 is TGCAGCGTTAGCGGGGGGGCCTACAATGAGCGGTCCTTC.

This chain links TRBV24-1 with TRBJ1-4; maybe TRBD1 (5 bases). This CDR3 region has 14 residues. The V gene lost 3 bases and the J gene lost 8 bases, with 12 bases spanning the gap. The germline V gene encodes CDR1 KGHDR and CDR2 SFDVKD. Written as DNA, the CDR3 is TGTGCCACCAGTGATCCCCGGGACTCCGAAAAACTGTTTTTT. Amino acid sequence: CATSDPRDSEKLFF.

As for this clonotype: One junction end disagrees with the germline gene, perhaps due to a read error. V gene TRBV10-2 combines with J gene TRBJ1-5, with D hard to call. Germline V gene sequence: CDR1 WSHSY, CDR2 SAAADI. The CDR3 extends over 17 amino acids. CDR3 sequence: CASSYEQPGRYNQPRHF. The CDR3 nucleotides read TGTGCCAGCAGCTACGAACAGCCGGGGAGATACAATCAGCCCCGGCATTTT.

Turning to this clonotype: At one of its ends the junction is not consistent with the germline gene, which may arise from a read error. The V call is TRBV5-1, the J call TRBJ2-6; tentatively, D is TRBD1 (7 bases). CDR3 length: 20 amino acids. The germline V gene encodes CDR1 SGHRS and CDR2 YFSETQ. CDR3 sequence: CTSSSGYSTGEATGANVLTF. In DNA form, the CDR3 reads TGCACCAGCAGCTCCGGCTATTCTACAGGGGAGGCCACTGGGGCCAACGTCCTGACTTTC.

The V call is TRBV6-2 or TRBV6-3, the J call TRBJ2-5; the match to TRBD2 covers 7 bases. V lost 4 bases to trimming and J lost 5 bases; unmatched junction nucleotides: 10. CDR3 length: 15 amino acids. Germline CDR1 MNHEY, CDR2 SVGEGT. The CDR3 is CASSSGGAGGETQYF. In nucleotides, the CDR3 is TGTGCCAGCAGTTCGGGGGGAGCGGGCGGGGAGACCCAGTACTTC.

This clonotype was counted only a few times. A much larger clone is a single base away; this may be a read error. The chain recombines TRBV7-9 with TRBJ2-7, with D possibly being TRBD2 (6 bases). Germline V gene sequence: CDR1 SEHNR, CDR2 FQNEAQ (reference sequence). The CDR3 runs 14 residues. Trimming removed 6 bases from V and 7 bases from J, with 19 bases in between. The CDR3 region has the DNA TGTGCCAGCAGTTCGAAAGGCGGGACTTGGGAGCAGTACTTC. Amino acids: CASSSKGGTWEQYF.

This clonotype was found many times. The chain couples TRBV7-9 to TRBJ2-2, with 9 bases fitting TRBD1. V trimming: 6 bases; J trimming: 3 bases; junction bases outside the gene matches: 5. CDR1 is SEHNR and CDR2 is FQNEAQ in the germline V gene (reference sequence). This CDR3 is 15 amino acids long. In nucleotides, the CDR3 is TGTGCCAGCAGTTCCCGGGACAGGGACACCGGGGAGCTGTTTTTT. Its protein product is CASSSRDRDTGELFF.

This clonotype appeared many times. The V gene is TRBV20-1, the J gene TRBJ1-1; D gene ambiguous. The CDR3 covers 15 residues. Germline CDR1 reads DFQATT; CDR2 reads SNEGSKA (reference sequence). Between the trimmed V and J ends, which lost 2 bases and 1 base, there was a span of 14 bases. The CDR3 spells CSARWTVWGNTEAFF. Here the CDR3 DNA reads TGCAGTGCTAGATGGACTGTTTGGGGGAACACTGAAGCTTTCTTT.

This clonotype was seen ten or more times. CDR3 loop: CASSGTGKNIQYF. The CDR3 coding sequence is TGTGCCAGCAGTGGTACGGGGAAAAACATTCAGTACTTC. The chain is built from TRBV6-4 and TRBJ2-4, with a possible D match to TRBD2 (5 bases). V was trimmed by 4 bases and J by 4 bases, leaving 8 bases between them. The CDR3 has 13 amino acids. CDR1 is MRHNA, CDR2 SNTAGT, per germline.

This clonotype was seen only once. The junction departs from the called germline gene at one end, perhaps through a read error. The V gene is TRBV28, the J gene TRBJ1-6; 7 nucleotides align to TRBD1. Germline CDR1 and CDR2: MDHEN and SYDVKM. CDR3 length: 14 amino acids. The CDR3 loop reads CPSSLDRDNSPLHF. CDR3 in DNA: TGTCCCAGCAGTTTAGACAGGGATAATTCACCCCTCCACTTT.

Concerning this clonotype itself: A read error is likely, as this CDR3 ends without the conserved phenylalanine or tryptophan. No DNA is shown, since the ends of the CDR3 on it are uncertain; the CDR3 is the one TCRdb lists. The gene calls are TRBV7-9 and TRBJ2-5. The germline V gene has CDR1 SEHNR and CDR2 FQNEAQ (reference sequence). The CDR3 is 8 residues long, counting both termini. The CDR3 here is CASSQVTQ.

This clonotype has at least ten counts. The CDR3 coding sequence is TGTGCCAGCAGTGACAATTCCGGGGAGCTGTTTTTT. Protein sequence: CASSDNSGELFF. The genes are TRBV6-4 and TRBJ2-2; D is unclear. Trimming left V 2 bases short and J 6 bases short, with 4 bases between. CDR1 and CDR2 from the germline V gene are MRHNA and SNTAGT. The CDR3 is 12 residues long.

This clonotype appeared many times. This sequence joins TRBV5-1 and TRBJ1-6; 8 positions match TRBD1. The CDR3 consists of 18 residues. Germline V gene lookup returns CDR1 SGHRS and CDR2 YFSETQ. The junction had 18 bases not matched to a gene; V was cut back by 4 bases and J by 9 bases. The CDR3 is CASSANCGTGGYCSPLHF. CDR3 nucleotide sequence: TGCGCCAGCAGCGCGAACTGCGGGACAGGCGGATATTGTTCACCCCTCCACTTT.

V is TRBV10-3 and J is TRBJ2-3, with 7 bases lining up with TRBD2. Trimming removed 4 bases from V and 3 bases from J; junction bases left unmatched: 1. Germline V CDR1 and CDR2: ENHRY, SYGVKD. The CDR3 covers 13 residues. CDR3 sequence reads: CAISGEGTDTQYF. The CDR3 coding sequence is TGTGCCATCAGTGGGGAGGGGACAGATACGCAGTATTTT.

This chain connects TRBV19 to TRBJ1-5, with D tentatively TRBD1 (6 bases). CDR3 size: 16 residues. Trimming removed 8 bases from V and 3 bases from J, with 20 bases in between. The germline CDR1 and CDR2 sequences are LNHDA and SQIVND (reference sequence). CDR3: CASGPRAGHPNQPQHF. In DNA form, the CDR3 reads TGTGCCAGTGGTCCTAGGGCGGGACATCCCAATCAGCCCCAGCATTTT.

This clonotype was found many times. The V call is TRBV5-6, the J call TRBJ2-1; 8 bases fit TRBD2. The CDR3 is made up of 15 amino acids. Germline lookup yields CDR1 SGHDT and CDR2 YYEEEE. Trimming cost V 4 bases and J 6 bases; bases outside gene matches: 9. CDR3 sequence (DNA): TGTGCCAGCAGCGGGACCGGGACTAGGGTCAATGAGCAGTTCTTC. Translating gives CASSGTGTRVNEQFF.

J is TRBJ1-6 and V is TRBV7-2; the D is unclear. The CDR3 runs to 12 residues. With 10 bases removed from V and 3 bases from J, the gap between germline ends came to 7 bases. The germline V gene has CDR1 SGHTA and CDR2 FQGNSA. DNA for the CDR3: TGTGCCACTTGGGACTATAATTCACCCCTCCACTTT. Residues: CATWDYNSPLHF.

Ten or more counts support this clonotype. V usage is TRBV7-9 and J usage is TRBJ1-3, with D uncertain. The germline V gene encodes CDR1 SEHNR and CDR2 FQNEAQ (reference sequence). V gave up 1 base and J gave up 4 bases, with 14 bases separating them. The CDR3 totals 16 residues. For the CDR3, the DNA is TGTGCCAGCAGCTTAGTGTCGACAATCGGGGGAAACACCATATATTTT. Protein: CASSLVSTIGGNTIYF.

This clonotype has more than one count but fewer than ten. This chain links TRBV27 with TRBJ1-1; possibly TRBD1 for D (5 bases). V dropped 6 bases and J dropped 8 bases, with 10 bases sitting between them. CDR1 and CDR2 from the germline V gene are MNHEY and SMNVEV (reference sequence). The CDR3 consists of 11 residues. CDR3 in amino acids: CASRRGREAFF. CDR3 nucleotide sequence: TGTGCCAGCAGGCGGGGACGGGAAGCTTTCTTT.

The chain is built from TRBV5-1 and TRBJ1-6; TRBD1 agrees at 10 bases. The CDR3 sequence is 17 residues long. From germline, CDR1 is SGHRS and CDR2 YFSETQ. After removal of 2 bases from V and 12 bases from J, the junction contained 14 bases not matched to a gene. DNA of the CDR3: TGCGCCAGCAGCTTCCGTTCCTCAGGACAGGGGGTAAAACCCCTCCACTTT. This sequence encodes CASSFRSSGQGVKPLHF.

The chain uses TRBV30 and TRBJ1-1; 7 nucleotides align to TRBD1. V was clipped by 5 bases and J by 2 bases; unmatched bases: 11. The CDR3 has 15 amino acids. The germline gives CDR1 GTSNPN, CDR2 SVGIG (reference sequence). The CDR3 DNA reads TGTGCCTGGGGCGGGACAGTTACTTTTAACACTGAAGCTTTCTTT. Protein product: CAWGGTVTFNTEAFF.

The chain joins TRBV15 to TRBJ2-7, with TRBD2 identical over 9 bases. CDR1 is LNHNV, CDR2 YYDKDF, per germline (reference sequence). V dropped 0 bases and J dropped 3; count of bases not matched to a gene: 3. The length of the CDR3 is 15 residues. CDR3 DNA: TGTGCCACCAGCAGAGATCCTAGCGGGGACTACGAGCAGTACTTC. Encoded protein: CATSRDPSGDYEQYF.

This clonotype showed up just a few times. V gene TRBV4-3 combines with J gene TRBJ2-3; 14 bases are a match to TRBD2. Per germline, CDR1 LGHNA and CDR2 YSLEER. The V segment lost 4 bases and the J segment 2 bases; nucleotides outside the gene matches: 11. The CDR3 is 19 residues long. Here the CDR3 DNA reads TGCGCCAGCAGCCTTAGACTAGCGGGAGGGCCGAAGAACACAGATACGCAGTATTTT. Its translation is CASSLRLAGGPKNTDTQYF.

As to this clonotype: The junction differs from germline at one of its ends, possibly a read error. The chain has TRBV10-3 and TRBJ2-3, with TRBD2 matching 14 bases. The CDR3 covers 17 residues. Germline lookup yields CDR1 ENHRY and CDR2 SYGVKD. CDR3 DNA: TGTGCCAGCAGTGACTCGACTAGCGGGGGGGGCACAGATACGCAGTATTTT. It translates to CASSDSTSGGGTDTQYF.

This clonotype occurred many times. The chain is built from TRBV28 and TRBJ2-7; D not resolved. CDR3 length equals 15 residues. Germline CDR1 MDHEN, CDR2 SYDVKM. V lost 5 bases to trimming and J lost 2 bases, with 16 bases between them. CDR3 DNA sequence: TGTGCCAGCAGTCCCCAGGATGAGGAAACCTACGAGCAGTACTTC. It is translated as CASSPQDEETYEQYF. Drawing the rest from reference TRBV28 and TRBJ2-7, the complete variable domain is DVKVTQSSRYLVKRTGEKVFLECVQDMDHENMFWYRQDPGLGLRLIYFSYDVKMKEKGDIPEGYSVSREKKERFSLILESASTNQTSMYLCASSPQDEETYEQYFGPGTRLTVT.

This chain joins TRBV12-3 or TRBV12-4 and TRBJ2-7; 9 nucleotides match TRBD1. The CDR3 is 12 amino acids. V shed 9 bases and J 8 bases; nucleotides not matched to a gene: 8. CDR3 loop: CASGQGSPQQYF. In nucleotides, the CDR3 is TGTGCCAGTGGACAGGGGAGCCCACAGCAGTACTTC.

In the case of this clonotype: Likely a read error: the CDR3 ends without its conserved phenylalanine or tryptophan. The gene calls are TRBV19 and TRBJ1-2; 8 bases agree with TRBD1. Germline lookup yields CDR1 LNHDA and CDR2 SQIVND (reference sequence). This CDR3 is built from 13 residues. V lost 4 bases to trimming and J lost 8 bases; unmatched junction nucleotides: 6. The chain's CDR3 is CASSKGQATGYTS. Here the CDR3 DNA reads TGTGCCAGTAGTAAGGGACAGGCGACGGGCTACACCTCC.